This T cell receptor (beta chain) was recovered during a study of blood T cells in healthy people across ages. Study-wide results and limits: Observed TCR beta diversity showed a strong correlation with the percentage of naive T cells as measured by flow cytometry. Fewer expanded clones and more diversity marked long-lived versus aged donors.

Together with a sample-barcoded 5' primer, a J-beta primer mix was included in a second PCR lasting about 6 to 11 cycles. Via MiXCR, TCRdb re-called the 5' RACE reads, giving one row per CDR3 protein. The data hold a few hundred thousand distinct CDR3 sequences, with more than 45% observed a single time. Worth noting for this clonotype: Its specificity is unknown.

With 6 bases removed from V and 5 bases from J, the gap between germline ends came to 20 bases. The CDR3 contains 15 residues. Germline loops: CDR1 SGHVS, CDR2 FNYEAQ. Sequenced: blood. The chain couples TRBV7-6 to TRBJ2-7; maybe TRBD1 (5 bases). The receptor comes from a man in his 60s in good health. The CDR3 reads CASSFPPPGSDEQYF. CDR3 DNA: TGTGCCAGCAGTTTCCCCCCCCCAGGGTCTGACGAGCAGTACTTC. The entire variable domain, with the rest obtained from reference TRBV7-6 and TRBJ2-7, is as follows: GAGVSQSPRYKVTKRGQDVALRCDPISGHVSLYWYRQALGQGPEFLTYFNYEAQQDKSGLPNDRFSAERPEGSISTLTIQRTEQRDSAMYRCASSFPPPGSDEQYFGPGTRLTVT.